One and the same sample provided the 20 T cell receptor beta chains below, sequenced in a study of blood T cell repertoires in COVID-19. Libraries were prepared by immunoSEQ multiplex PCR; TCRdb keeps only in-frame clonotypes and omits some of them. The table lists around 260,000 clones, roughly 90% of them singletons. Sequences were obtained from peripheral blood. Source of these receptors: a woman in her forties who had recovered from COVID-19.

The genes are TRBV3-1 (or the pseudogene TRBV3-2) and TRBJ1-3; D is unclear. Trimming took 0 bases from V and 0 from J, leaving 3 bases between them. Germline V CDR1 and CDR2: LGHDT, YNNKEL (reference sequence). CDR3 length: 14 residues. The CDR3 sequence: CASSQESSGNTIYF. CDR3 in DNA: TGTGCCAGCAGCCAAGAGAGCTCTGGAAACACCATATATTTT.

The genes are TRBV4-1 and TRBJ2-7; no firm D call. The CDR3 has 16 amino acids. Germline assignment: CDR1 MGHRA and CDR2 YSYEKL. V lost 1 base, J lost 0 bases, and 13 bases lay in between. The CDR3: CASSQVIAVSSYEQYF. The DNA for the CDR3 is TGCGCCAGCAGCCAAGTAATTGCAGTCTCCTCCTACGAGCAGTACTTC.

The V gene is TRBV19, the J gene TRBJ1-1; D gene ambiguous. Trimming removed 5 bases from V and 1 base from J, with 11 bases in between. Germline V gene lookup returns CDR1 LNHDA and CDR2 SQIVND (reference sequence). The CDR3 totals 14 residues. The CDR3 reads CASSLGRANTEAFF. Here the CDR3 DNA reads TGTGCCAGTAGTCTCGGGCGGGCGAACACTGAAGCTTTCTTT.

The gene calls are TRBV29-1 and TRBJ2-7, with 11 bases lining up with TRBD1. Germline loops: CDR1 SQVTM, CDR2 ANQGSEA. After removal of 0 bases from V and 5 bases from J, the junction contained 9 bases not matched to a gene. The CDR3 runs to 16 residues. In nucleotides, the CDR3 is TGCAGCGTTGAAGAAGGCGGGACAGGGGGGGCGGACGAGCAGTACTTC. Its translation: CSVEEGGTGGADEQYF.

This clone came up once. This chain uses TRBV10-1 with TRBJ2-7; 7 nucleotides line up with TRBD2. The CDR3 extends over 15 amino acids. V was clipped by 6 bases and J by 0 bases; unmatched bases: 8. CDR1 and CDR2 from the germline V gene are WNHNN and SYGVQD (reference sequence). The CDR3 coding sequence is TGCGCCAGCAGCGGTGGACTAGACAACTCCTACGAGCAGTACTTC. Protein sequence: CASSGGLDNSYEQYF.

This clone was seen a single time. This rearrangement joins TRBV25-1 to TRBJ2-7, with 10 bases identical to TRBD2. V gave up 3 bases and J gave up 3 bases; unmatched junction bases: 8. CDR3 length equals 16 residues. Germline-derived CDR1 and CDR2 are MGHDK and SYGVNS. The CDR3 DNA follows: TGTGCCAGCAGTGAGTCGTCTAGCGGGGGATACTACGAGCAGTACTTC. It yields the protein CASSESSSGGYYEQYF.

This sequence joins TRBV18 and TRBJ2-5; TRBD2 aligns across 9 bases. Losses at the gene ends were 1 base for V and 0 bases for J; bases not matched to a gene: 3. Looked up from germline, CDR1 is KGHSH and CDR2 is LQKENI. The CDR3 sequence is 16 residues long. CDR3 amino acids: CASSPRTSGYQETQYF. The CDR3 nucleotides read TGTGCCAGCTCACCACGTACTAGCGGGTACCAAGAGACCCAGTACTTC.

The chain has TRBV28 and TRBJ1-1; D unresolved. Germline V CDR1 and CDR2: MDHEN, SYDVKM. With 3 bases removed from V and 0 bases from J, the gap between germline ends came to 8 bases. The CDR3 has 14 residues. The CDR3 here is CASSFQQLNTEAFF. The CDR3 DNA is TGTGCCAGCAGTTTCCAACAGCTGAACACTGAAGCTTTCTTT.

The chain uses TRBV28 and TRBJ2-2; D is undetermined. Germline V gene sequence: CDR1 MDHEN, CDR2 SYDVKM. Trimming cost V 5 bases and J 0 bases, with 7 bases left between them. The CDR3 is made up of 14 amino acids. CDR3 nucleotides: TGTGCCAGCAGTATAATCGCGAACACCGGGGAGCTGTTTTTT. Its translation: CASSIIANTGELFF.

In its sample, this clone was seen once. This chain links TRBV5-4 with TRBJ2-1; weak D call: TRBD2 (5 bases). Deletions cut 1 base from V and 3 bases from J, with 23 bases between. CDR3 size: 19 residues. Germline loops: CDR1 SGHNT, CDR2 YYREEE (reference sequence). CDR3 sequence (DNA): TGTGCCAGCAGCTTGCGGGTGTCCCCGGTTCGCGACTACTACAATGAGCAGTTCTTC. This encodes CASSLRVSPVRDYYNEQFF.

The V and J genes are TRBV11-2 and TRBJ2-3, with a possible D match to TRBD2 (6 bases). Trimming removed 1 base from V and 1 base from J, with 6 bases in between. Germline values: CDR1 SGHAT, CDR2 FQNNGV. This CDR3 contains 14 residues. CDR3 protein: CASSLGGGTDTQYF. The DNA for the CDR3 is TGTGCCAGCAGCTTAGGCGGGGGCACAGATACGCAGTATTTT. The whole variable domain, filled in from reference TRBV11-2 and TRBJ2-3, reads EAGVAQSPRYKIIEKRQSVAFWCNPISGHATLYWYQQILGQGPKLLIQFQNNGVVDDSQLPKDRFSAERLKGVDSTLKIQPAKLEDSAVYLCASSLGGGTDTQYFGPGTRLTVL.

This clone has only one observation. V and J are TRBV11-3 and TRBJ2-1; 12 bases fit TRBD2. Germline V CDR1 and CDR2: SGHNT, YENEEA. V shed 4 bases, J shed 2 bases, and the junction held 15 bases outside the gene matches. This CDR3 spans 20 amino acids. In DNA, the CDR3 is TGTGCCAGCAGCTCCAGATCCGAGACTAGCGGGAGTACCCCCTACAATGAGCAGTTCTTC. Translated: CASSSRSETSGSTPYNEQFF.

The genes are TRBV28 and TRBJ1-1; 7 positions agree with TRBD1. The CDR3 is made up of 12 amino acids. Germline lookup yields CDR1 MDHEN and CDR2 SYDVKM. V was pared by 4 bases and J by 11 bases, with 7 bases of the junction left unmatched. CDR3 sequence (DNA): TGTGCCAGCAGTTCGCAGGGGGACGGGGCTTTCTTT. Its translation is CASSSQGDGAFF. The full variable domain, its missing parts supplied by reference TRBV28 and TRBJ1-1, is DVKVTQSSRYLVKRTGEKVFLECVQDMDHENMFWYRQDPGLGLRLIYFSYDVKMKEKGDIPEGYSVSREKKERFSLILESASTNQTSMYLCASSSQGDGAFFGQGTRLTVV.

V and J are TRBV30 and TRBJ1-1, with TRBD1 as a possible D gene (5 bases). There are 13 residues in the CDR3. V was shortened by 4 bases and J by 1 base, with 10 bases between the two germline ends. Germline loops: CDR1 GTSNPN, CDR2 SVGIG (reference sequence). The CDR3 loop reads CAWTKTGNTEAFF. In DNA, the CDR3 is TGTGCCTGGACCAAAACAGGGAACACTGAAGCTTTCTTT.

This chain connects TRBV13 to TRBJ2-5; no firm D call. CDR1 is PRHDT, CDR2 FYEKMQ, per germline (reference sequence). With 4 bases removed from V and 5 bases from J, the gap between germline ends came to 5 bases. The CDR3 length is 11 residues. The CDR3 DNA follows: TGTGCCAGCAGCTCCGGGGAGACCCAGTACTTC. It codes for CASSSGETQYF.

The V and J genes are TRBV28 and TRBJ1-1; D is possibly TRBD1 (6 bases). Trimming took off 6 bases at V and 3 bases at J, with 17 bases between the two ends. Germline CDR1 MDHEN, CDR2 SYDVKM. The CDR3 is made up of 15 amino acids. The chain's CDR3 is CASSSPGVGDTEAFF. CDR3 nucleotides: TGTGCCAGCAGCTCCCCAGGGGTGGGGGACACTGAAGCTTTCTTT.

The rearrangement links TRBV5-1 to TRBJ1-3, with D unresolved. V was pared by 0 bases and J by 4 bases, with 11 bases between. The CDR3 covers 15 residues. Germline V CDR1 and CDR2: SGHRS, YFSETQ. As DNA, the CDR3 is TGCGCCAGCAGCTTGGGGAGAGGGAACGGAAACACCATATATTTT. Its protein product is CASSLGRGNGNTIYF.

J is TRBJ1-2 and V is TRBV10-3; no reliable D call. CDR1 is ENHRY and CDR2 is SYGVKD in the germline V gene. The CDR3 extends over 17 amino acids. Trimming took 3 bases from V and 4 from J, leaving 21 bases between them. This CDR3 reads CAISDVVQSRSGYGYTF. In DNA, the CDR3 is TGTGCCATCAGTGACGTTGTTCAGTCCCGGTCGGGCTATGGCTACACCTTC.

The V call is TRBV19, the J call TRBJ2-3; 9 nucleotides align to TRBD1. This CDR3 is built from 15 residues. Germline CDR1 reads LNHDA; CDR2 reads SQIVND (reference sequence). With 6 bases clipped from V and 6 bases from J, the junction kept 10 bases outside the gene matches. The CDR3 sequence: CASSLQGALFDTQYF. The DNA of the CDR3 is TGTGCCAGTAGCCTACAGGGGGCTCTGTTTGATACGCAGTATTTT.

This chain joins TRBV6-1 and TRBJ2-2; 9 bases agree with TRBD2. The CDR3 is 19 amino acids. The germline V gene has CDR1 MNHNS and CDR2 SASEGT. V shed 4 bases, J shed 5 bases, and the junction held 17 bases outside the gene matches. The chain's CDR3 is CASSAVRVVAGEGTGELFF. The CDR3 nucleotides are TGTGCCAGCAGTGCTGTTAGGGTGGTAGCGGGAGAGGGGACCGGGGAGCTGTTTTTT.